These 22 T cell receptor beta chains share one sample of origin, sequenced in a study of blood T cell repertoires in COVID-19. Assay used: immunoSEQ multiplex PCR; TCRdb lists only in-frame clones, some missing. The data show 130,000 or so clones, about 83% seen once. The sample comprised peripheral blood. These receptors all come from a man in his 60s with acute or convalescent COVID-19.

This clone was detected only a few times. The chain employs TRBV28 and TRBJ2-1; 9 bases map to TRBD2. The CDR3 runs to 17 residues. Trimming took 2 bases from V and 7 from J; bases not matched to a gene: 12. The germline V gene encodes CDR1 MDHEN and CDR2 SYDVKM. The CDR3 nucleotides read TGTGCCAGCAGTTTAATATTCGAGACTAGCGGACCGAATGAGCAGTTCTTC. It translates to CASSLIFETSGPNEQFF.

V usage is TRBV5-1 and J usage is TRBJ2-3, with 14 bases matching TRBD2. This CDR3 has 15 amino acids. V lost 4 bases, J lost 7 bases, and 5 bases stayed unmatched. CDR1 is SGHRS and CDR2 is YFSETQ in the germline V gene. The CDR3 DNA reads as TGCGCCAGCAGCCCGGGGACTAGCGGGAGACATACGCAGTATTTT. Translated, it gives CASSPGTSGRHTQYF.

This clone was counted only a few times. V and J are TRBV7-3 and TRBJ2-5; maybe TRBD1 (5 bases). V gave up 5 bases and J gave up 7 bases, with 14 bases separating them. The germline V gene encodes CDR1 SGHTA and CDR2 FQGTGA. The length of the CDR3 is 13 residues. Written as DNA, the CDR3 is TGTGCCAGCAGCAAAGAGGCCCAGGGGACCCAGTACTTC. As protein: CASSKEAQGTQYF. Using reference TRBV7-3 and TRBJ2-5 for the parts outside the CDR3, the full variable domain is GAGVSQTPSNKVTEKGKYVELRCDPISGHTALYWYRQSLGQGPEFLIYFQGTGAADDSGLPNDRFFAVRPEGSVSTLKIQRTERGDSAVYLCASSKEAQGTQYFGPGTRLLVL.

The genes are TRBV2 and TRBJ2-1; D is ambiguous. Germline values: CDR1 SNHLY, CDR2 FYNNEI. V gave up 1 base and J gave up 0 bases, with 10 bases separating them. The CDR3 covers 16 residues. CDR3 sequence: CASSEVFLSSYNEQFF. The CDR3 coding sequence is TGTGCCAGCAGTGAAGTTTTCTTGAGCTCCTACAATGAGCAGTTCTTC.

This rearrangement joins TRBV5-6 to TRBJ2-1, with 9 bases identical to TRBD1. V was clipped by 4 bases and J by 4 bases; unmatched bases: 3. The CDR3 consists of 14 residues. Germline V gene data show CDR1 as SGHDT and CDR2 as YYEEEE. CDR3: CASSPGQGYNEQFF. In DNA form, the CDR3 reads TGTGCCAGCAGCCCGGGACAGGGATACAATGAGCAGTTCTTC.

The V and J genes are TRBV19 and TRBJ1-2; D call uncertain. V lost 4 bases, J lost 3 bases, and 12 bases lay in between. The CDR3 consists of 14 residues. From germline, CDR1 is LNHDA and CDR2 SQIVND (reference sequence). CDR3 in amino acids: CASSKNNDYYGYTF. In nucleotides, the CDR3 is TGTGCCAGTAGTAAAAACAACGACTACTATGGCTACACCTTC.

This clone came up a few times. This chain joins TRBV2 and TRBJ1-4; D gene ambiguous. CDR3 length: 15 amino acids. Germline loops: CDR1 SNHLY, CDR2 FYNNEI. The V end lost 5 bases, the J end lost 0 bases, and 10 bases lay between the germline ends. CDR3 bases: TGTGCCAGCAGTCCTAACCTTGCAACTAATGAAAAACTGTTTTTT. As protein: CASSPNLATNEKLFF. The variable domain in full, completed from reference TRBV2 and TRBJ1-4, reads EPEVTQTPSHQVTQMGQEVILRCVPISNHLYFYWYRQILGQKVEFLVSFYNNEISEKSEIFDDQFSVERPDGSNFTLKIRSTKLEDSAMYFCASSPNLATNEKLFFGSGTQLSVL.

With respect to this clone: The junction and the germline gene differ at one end; a read error may be behind it. This chain links TRBV7-7 with TRBJ2-5; 8 nucleotides match TRBD2. The CDR3 covers 15 residues. Germline CDR1 is SSHAT and CDR2 is FNYEAQ (reference sequence). CDR3 loop: CASSLTSGGSGTQYF. The CDR3 bases are TGTGCTAGCAGCTTAACCAGCGGGGGTTCGGGGACCCAGTACTTC.

The chain carries TRBV3-1 (or the pseudogene TRBV3-2) and TRBJ2-7, with D possibly TRBD1 on 7 matching bases. Germline CDR1 reads LGHDT; CDR2 reads YNNKEL (reference sequence). CDR3 length: 14 amino acids. V gave up 6 bases and J gave up 6 bases, with 18 bases separating them. CDR3 protein: CASRQGGRVGEQYF. The CDR3 region has the DNA TGTGCCAGCAGGCAGGGGGGCAGGGTTGGCGAGCAGTACTTC.

This clone appeared once. The chain is built from TRBV28 and TRBJ2-7; tentative D call: TRBD2 (6 bases). Trimming pared 3 bases from V and 1 base from J, leaving 7 bases between. From germline, CDR1 is MDHEN and CDR2 SYDVKM. The CDR3 has 13 amino acids. CDR3 amino acids: CASSLGLSYEQYF. Written as DNA, the CDR3 is TGTGCCAGCAGTTTGGGACTTTCCTACGAGCAGTACTTC.

The chain joins TRBV4-1 to TRBJ2-3; 7 positions agree with TRBD2. From germline, CDR1 is MGHRA and CDR2 YSYEKL. Germline trimming cut 0 bases from V and 0 bases from J; bases unmatched to any gene: 9. The CDR3 is 18 residues long. The CDR3 DNA is TGCGCCAGCAGCCAAGAGGGATTCGGGGGAGGGAGCACAGATACGCAGTATTTT. Protein product: CASSQEGFGGGSTDTQYF.

A remark on this clone: The sample has other DNA sequences that encode this CDR3 too. The rearrangement links TRBV28 to TRBJ1-4; 8 nucleotides align to TRBD1. The ends lost 3 bases at V and 0 bases at J; junction bases unmatched: 0. The germline V gene encodes CDR1 MDHEN and CDR2 SYDVKM. There are 15 residues in the CDR3. This chain's CDR3 is CASSLTGATNEKLFF. CDR3 sequence (DNA): TGTGCCAGCAGTTTGACAGGGGCAACTAATGAAAAACTGTTTTTT.

This clone showed up just a few times. V and J are TRBV7-9 and TRBJ2-7; perhaps TRBD2 as D (5 bases). Germline lookup yields CDR1 SEHNR and CDR2 FQNEAQ (reference sequence). The V end was cut by 4 bases, the J end by 4 bases, with 11 bases between. This CDR3 contains 13 residues. CDR3 DNA: TGTGCCAGCAGCTCAACAGCGGCTTACGAGCAGTACTTC. It specifies CASSSTAAYEQYF. Variable domain in full (rest from reference TRBV7-9 and TRBJ2-7): DTGVSQNPRHKITKRGQNVTFRCDPISEHNRLYWYRQTLGQGPEFLTYFQNEAQLEKSRLLSDRFSAERPKGSFSTLEIQRTEQGDSAMYLCASSSTAAYEQYFGPGTRLTVT.

The chain combines TRBV7-3 with TRBJ2-7; 8 bases agree with TRBD2. The germline V gene encodes CDR1 SGHTA and CDR2 FQGTGA. The CDR3 length is 13 residues. V gave up 5 bases and J gave up 5 bases; unmatched junction bases: 5. CDR3 region: CASSAGGANEQYF. The CDR3 DNA sequence: TGTGCCAGCAGCGCCGGGGGGGCTAACGAGCAGTACTTC. The variable domain in full, with the rest retrieved from reference TRBV7-3 and TRBJ2-7, is GAGVSQTPSNKVTEKGKYVELRCDPISGHTALYWYRQSLGQGPEFLIYFQGTGAADDSGLPNDRFFAVRPEGSVSTLKIQRTERGDSAVYLCASSAGGANEQYFGPGTRLTVT.

A single count supports this clone. This sequence joins TRBV5-4 and TRBJ2-3; possible D gene TRBD1, 6 bases. The V gene lost 6 bases and the J gene lost 5 bases, with 13 bases spanning the gap. The CDR3 contains 13 residues. CDR1 and CDR2 (germline): SGHNT, YYREEE (reference sequence). The CDR3 DNA is TGTGCCAGCACCAGTGGGGGCGAAGATACGCAGTATTTT. Residues: CASTSGGEDTQYF.

The chain employs TRBV6-2 or TRBV6-3 and TRBJ2-2; no definite D call. The CDR3 totals 16 residues. Germline lookup yields CDR1 MNHEY and CDR2 SVGEGT. Trimming took 0 bases from V and 7 from J, leaving 15 bases between them. CDR3 sequence (DNA): TGTGCCAGCAGTTACTCGAGAACTCTAGTAGGCGGGGAGCTGTTTTTT. Its protein is CASSYSRTLVGGELFF.

The chain employs TRBV7-3 and TRBJ2-7; 10 bases line up with TRBD2. Germline CDR1 SGHTA, CDR2 FQGTGA. The V segment lost 2 bases and the J segment 3 bases; nucleotides outside the gene matches: 4. The CDR3 loop spans 15 amino acids. CDR3 protein: CASSLRAGGDYEQYF. In DNA form, the CDR3 reads TGTGCCAGCAGCTTACGAGCGGGAGGGGACTACGAGCAGTACTTC.

The count of this clone is one. The rearrangement joins TRBV4-3 to TRBJ1-1; TRBD1 might be the D (6 bases). V shed 0 bases and J shed 0 bases, with 17 bases lying between them. Germline lookup yields CDR1 LGHNA and CDR2 YSLEER. CDR3 length: 18 residues. CDR3 nucleotides: TGCGCCAGCAGCCAAGATGCCCAGGGGACCCCTATGAACACTGAAGCTTTCTTT. Residues: CASSQDAQGTPMNTEAFF.

This chain uses TRBV6-2 or TRBV6-3 with TRBJ2-1, with D hard to call. The germline CDR1 and CDR2 sequences are MNHEY and SVGEGT. The CDR3 consists of 13 residues. The germline V and J ends were trimmed by 4 bases and 5 bases, with 9 bases remaining between them. As DNA, the CDR3 is TGTGCCAGCAGTTTCTATTACCACAATGAGCAGTTCTTC. Amino acid sequence: CASSFYYHNEQFF.

CDR3 DNA: TGCGCCAGCAGCTTGGGAGGGGGCCTAAACACCATATATTTT. It yields the protein CASSLGGGLNTIYF. V usage is TRBV5-1 and J usage is TRBJ1-3; TRBD1 matches at 7 bases. The V and J ends lost 0 bases and 6 bases, in that order; junction bases with no gene match: 3. The length of the CDR3 is 14 residues. From germline, CDR1 is SGHRS and CDR2 YFSETQ.

The chain carries TRBV4-2 and TRBJ2-7, with TRBD2 as a possible D gene (6 bases). Germline V gene sequence: CDR1 LGHNA, CDR2 YNFKEQ. The germline V and J ends were trimmed by 0 bases and 2 bases, with 14 bases remaining between them. The CDR3 runs to 16 residues. This CDR3 is CASSQESAGKTYEQYF. In DNA, the CDR3 is TGTGCCAGCAGCCAAGAATCAGCGGGCAAGACCTACGAGCAGTACTTC.

The chain carries TRBV23-1 and TRBJ1-2, with 8 bases fitting TRBD1. TRBV23-1 is labeled an ORF, and its function is uncertain. This CDR3 spans 17 amino acids. Trimming took 2 bases from V and 3 from J; bases not matched to a gene: 11. CDR3 sequence reads: CASSQPFQGARDYGYTF. The CDR3 DNA reads as TGCGCCAGCAGTCAACCTTTTCAGGGGGCGCGTGACTATGGCTACACCTTC.